This T cell receptor beta chain was captured in a study of regulatory T cells in long-lasting Graves disease. Indicated time point: persistent/refractory GD, antithyroid drugs over 5 years with positive TRAb. RNA isolated from PBMCs was used to make the TCR library. Combining iRepertoire HTBI primers with Arm-PCR of CDR3 regions, the authors built TCR beta libraries. TCRdb re-analysed the multiplex PCR reads in MiXCR, keeping a single row per CDR3 protein. The table lists 400,000 to 450,000 distinct CDR3 sequences, less than 25% of them singletons. This clonotype was found many times. What it binds is not known. CDR1 and CDR2 from the germline V gene are LNHDA and SQIVND (reference sequence). V was clipped by 7 bases and J by 4 bases, with 11 bases between them. This CDR3 comprises 13 residues. Study conclusions and caveats: Less diverse TCR repertoires were seen in persistent Graves' patients than in newly diagnosed ones.

Here the sequenced sample was peripheral blood mononuclear cells (PBMCs), taken when the disease was refractory, from a patient treated with antithyroid drugs. This TCR was recovered from a female donor with Graves disease. The chain links TRBV19 to TRBJ1-3; D possibly corresponds to TRBD1 (6 bases). This CDR3 is CASTAGAGNTIYF. The CDR3 coding sequence is TGTGCCAGTACGGCAGGGGCAGGAAACACCATATATTTT.